Included here is one T cell receptor (beta chain) sequence, with context. The sample is drawn from a study of control samples from healthy donors and cancer patients. The CDR3 has 16 residues. Trimming stripped 4 bases from V and 2 bases from J, with 14 bases between. Germline V gene sequence: CDR1 SGHNT, CDR2 YENEEA. The assay was immunoSEQ multiplex PCR, and TCRdb's table has in-frame clones only and misses some. This sample has almost 85,000 clones, with 94% found just once. The sequence came from a woman under 30 in good health. The rearrangement links TRBV11-3 to TRBJ2-2, with D perhaps given as TRBD1 or TRBD2 (5 bases each). Sample: blood. The DNA of the CDR3 is TGTGCCAGCAGCTCGAGAGGGGACGTCAACACCGGGGAGCTGTTTTTT. The encoded protein is CASSSRGDVNTGELFF.